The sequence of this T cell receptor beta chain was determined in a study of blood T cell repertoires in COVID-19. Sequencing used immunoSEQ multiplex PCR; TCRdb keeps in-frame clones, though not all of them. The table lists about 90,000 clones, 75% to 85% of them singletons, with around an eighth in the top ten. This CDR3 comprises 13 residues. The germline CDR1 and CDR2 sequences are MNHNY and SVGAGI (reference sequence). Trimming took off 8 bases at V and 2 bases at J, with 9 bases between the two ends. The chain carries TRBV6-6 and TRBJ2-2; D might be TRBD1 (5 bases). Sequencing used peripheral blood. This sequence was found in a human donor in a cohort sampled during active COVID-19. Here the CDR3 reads CASRWTNTGELFF. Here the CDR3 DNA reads TGTGCCAGCCGTTGGACAAACACCGGGGAGCTGTTTTTT.